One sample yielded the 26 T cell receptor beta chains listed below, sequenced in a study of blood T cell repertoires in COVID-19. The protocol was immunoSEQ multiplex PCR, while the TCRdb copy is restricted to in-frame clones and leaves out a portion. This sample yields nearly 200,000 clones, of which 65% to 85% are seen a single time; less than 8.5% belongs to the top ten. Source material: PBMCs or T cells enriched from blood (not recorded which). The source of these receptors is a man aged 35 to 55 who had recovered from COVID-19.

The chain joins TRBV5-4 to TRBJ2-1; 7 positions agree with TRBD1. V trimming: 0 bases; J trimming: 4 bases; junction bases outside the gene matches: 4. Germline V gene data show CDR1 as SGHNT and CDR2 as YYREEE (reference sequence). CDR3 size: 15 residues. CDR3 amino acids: CASSLAGTAYNEQFF. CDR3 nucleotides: TGTGCCAGCAGCTTGGCCGGGACAGCGTACAATGAGCAGTTCTTC.

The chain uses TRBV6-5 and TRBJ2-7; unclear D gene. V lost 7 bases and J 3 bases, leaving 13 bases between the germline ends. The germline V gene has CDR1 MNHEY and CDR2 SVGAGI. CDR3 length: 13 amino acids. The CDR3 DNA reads TGTGCCAGCAAAATACAATTAAGCTACGAGCAGTACTTC. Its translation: CASKIQLSYEQYF.

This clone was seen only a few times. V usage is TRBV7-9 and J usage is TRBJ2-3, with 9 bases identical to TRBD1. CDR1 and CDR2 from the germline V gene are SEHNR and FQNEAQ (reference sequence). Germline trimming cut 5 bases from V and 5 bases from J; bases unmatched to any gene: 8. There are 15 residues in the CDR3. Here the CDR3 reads CASSPAGQGVDTQYF. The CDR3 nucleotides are TGTGCCAGCAGCCCTGCGGGACAGGGAGTAGATACGCAGTATTTT.

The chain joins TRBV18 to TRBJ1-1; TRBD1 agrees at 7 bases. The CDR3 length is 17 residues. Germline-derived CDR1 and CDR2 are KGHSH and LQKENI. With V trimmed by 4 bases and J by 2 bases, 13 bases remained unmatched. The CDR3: CASSRIKRQGSNTEAFF. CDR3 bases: TGTGCCAGCTCACGCATAAAACGACAGGGCAGTAACACTGAAGCTTTCTTT.

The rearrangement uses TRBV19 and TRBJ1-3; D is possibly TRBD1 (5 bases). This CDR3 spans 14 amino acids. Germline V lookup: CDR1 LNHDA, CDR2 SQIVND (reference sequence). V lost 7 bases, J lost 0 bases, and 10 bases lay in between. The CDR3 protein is CASNTGNSGNTIYF. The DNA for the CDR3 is TGTGCCAGTAATACAGGCAACTCTGGAAACACCATATATTTT.

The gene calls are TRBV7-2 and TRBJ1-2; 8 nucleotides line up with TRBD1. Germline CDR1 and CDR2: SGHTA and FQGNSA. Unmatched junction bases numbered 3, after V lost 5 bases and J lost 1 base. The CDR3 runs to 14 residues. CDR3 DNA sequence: TGTGCCAGCAGCCCTGACAGGGGTAACTATGGCTACACCTTC. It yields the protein CASSPDRGNYGYTF.

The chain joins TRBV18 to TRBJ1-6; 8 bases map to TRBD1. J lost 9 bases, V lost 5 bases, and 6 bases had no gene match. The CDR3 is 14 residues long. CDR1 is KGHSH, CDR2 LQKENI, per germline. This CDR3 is CASSADREGSPLHF. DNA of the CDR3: TGTGCCAGCTCAGCGGACAGGGAGGGTTCACCCCTCCACTTT.

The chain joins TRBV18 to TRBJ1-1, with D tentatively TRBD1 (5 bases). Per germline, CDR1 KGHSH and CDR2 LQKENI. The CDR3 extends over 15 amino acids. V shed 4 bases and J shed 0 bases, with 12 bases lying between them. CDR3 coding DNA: TGTGCCAGCTCACTTCAGGACAAACTGAACACTGAAGCTTTCTTT. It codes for CASSLQDKLNTEAFF.

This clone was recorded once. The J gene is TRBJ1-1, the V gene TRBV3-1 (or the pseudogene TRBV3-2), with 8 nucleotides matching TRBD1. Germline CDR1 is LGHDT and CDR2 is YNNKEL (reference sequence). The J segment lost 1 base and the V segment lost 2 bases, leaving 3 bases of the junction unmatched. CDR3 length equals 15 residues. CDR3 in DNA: TGTGCCAGCAGCCAACAGGGGGCAGGGAACACTGAAGCTTTCTTT. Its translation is CASSQQGAGNTEAFF.

The chain's CDR3 is CASSLGRVRTPGELFF. In nucleotides, the CDR3 is TGCGCCAGCAGCTTGGGGAGGGTCCGAACACCCGGGGAGCTGTTTTTT. The chain recombines TRBV5-1 with TRBJ2-2, with D perhaps matching TRBD2 (6 bases). The CDR3 is 16 amino acids. Germline V gene sequence: CDR1 SGHRS, CDR2 YFSETQ. The V end lost 0 bases, the J end lost 6 bases, and 15 bases lay between the germline ends. The full variable domain, its missing parts supplied by reference TRBV5-1 and TRBJ2-2, is KAGVTQTPRYLIKTRGQQVTLSCSPISGHRSVSWYQQTPGQGLQFLFEYFSETQRNKGNFPGRFSGRQFSNSRSEMNVSTLELGDSALYLCASSLGRVRTPGELFFGEGSRLTVL.

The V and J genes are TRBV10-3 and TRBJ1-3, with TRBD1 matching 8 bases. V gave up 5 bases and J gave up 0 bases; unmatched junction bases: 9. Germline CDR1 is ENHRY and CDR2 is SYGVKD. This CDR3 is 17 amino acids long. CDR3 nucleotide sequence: TGTGCCATCAGTAGCAGGACAGGGCCTCTCTCTGGAAACACCATATATTTT. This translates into CAISSRTGPLSGNTIYF.

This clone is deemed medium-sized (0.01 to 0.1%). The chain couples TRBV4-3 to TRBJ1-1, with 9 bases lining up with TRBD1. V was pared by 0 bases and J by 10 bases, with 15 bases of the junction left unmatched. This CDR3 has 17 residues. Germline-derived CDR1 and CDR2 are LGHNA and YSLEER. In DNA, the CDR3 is TGCGCCAGCAGCCAAGATCTTGCAGGGACAGGGAATCTACCAGCTTTCTTT. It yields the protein CASSQDLAGTGNLPAFF.

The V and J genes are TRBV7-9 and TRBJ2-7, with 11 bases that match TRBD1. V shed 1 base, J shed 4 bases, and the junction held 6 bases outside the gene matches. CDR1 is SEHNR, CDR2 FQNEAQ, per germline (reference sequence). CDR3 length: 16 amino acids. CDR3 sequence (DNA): TGTGCCAGCAGCTTAGGCCTGGACAGGGGGCGTTACGAGCAGTACTTC. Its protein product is CASSLGLDRGRYEQYF.

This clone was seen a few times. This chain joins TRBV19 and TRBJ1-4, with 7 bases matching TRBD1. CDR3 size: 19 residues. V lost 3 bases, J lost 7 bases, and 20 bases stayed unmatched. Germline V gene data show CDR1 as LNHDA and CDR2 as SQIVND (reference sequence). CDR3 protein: CASSIRARQYRGGGEKLFF. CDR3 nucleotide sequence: TGTGCCAGTAGTATCAGGGCCCGACAATACAGGGGAGGCGGTGAAAAACTGTTTTTT.

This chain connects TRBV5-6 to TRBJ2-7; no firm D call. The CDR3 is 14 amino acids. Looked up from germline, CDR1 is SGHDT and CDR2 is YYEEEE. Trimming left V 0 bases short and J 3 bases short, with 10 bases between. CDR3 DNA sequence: TGTGCCAGCAGCTTGGGAGGCAGAGTCTACGAGCAGTACTTC. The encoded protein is CASSLGGRVYEQYF.

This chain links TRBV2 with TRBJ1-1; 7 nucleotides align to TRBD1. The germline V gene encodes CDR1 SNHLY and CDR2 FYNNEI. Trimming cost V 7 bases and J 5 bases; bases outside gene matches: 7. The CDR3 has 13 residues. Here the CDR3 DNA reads TGTGCCAGCACCAACCGACAGGGTACTGAAGCTTTCTTT. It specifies CASTNRQGTEAFF. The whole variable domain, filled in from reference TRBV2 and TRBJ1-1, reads EPEVTQTPSHQVTQMGQEVILRCVPISNHLYFYWYRQILGQKVEFLVSFYNNEISEKSEIFDDQFSVERPDGSNFTLKIRSTKLEDSAMYFCASTNRQGTEAFFGQGTRLTVV.

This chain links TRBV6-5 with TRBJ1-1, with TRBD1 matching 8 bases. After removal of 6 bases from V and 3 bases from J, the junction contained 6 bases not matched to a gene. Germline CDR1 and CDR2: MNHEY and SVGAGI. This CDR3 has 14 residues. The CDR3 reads CASRSRTGHTEAFF. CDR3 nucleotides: TGTGCCAGCAGATCTCGGACAGGGCACACTGAAGCTTTCTTT.

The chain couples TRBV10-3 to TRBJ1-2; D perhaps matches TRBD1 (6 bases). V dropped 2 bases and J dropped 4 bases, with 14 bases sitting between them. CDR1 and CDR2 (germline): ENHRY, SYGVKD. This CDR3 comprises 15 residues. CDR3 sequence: CAISEGQSFFYGYTF. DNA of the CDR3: TGTGCCATCAGTGAGGGACAGAGCTTTTTCTATGGCTACACCTTC.

CDR3 loop: CASSALGQGVINTIYF. CDR3 in DNA: TGTGCCAGCAGTGCCCTGGGACAGGGAGTAATAAACACCATATATTTT. V gene TRBV2 combines with J gene TRBJ1-3, with 9 bases that match TRBD1. V lost 4 bases and J lost 6; bases outside the gene matches: 10. This CDR3 is built from 16 residues. In germline, CDR1 is SNHLY, CDR2 FYNNEI. Together with reference TRBV2 and TRBJ1-3, the CDR3 gives the full variable domain: EPEVTQTPSHQVTQMGQEVILRCVPISNHLYFYWYRQILGQKVEFLVSFYNNEISEKSEIFDDQFSVERPDGSNFTLKIRSTKLEDSAMYFCASSALGQGVINTIYFGEGSWLTVV.

The CDR3 loop is CATSDTGTSGPEQFF. CDR3 in DNA: TGTGCCACCAGTGACACCGGGACTAGCGGACCTGAGCAGTTCTTC. V gene TRBV24-1 combines with J gene TRBJ2-1, with 11 bases fitting TRBD2. Per germline, CDR1 KGHDR and CDR2 SFDVKD. The CDR3 is 15 amino acids. With V trimmed by 4 bases and J by 9 bases, 7 bases remained unmatched.

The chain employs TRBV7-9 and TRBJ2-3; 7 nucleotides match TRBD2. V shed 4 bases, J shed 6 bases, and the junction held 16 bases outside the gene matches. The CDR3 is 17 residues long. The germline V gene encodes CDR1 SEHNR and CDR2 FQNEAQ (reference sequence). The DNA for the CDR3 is TGTGCCAGCAGCTATGGGACCGGGGGGACCCCTGAGGATACGCAGTATTTT. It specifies CASSYGTGGTPEDTQYF.

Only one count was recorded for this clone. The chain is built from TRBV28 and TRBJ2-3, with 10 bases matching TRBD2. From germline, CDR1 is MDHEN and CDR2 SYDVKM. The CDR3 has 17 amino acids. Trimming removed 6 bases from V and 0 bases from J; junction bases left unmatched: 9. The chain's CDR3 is CASRTSGTLTSTDTQYF. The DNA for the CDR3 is TGTGCCAGCAGAACTAGCGGGACGCTAACTAGCACAGATACGCAGTATTTT. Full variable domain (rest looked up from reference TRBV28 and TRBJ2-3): DVKVTQSSRYLVKRTGEKVFLECVQDMDHENMFWYRQDPGLGLRLIYFSYDVKMKEKGDIPEGYSVSREKKERFSLILESASTNQTSMYLCASRTSGTLTSTDTQYFGPGTRLTVL.

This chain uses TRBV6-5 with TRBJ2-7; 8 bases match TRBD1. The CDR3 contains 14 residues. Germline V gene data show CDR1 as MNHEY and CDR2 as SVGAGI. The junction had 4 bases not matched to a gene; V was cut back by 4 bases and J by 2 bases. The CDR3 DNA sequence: TGTGCCAGCAGTTCCGTGGGACAGGCCTACGAGCAGTACTTC. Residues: CASSSVGQAYEQYF.

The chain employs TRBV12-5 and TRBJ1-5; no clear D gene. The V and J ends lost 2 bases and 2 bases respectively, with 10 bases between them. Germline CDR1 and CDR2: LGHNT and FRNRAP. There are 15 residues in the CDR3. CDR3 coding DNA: TGTGCTAGTGGTTTGAGAGGGTCCGGCAATCAGCCCCAGCATTTT. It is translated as CASGLRGSGNQPQHF.

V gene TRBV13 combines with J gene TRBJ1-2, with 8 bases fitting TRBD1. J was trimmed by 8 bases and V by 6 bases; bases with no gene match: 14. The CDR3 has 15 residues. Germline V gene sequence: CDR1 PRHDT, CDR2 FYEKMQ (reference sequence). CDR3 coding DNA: TGTGCCAGCAGTATACCGGACAGGGTAAGGGGAGGCTACACCTTC. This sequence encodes CASSIPDRVRGGYTF.

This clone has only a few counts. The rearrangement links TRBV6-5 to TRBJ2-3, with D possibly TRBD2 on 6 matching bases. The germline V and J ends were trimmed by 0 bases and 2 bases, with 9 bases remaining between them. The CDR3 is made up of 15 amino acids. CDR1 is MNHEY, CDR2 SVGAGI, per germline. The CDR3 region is CASSYSGLSTDTQYF. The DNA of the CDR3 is TGTGCCAGCAGTTACTCGGGACTCTCCACAGATACGCAGTATTTT.